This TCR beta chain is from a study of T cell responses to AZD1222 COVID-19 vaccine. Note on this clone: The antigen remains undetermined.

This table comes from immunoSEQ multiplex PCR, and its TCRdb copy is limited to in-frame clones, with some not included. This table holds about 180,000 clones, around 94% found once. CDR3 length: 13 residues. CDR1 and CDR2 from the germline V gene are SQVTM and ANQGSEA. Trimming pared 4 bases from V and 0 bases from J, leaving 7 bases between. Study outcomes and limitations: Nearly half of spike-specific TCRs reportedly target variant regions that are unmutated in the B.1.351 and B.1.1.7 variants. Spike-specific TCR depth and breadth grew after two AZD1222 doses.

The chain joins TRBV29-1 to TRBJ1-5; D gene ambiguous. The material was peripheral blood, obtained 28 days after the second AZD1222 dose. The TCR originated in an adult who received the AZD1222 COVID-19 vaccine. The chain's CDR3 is CSVGWGSNQPQHF. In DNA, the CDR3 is TGCAGCGTTGGTTGGGGTAGCAATCAGCCCCAGCATTTT.